The T cell receptor beta chain under discussion was sequenced for a study of blood T cell repertoires in COVID-19. The method was immunoSEQ multiplex PCR; TCRdb's version includes in-frame clones alone and lacks a portion of them. This table holds roughly 260,000 clones, 87% found once. Germline lookup yields CDR1 SEHNR and CDR2 FQNEAQ (reference sequence). V shed 6 bases and J 8 bases; nucleotides not matched to a gene: 13. This CDR3 has 15 residues. Sequenced: peripheral blood. The chain couples TRBV7-9 to TRBJ2-1, with 7 bases fitting TRBD2. This sequence originates from a woman between 45 and 60 years old with acute or convalescent COVID-19. Here the CDR3 DNA reads TGTGCCAGCAGTCCCGCGCTAGCGGATCATGATGAGCAGTTCTTC. Encoded protein: CASSPALADHDEQFF.